The entry below describes one T cell receptor (beta chain). This entry is derived from a study of blood T cell repertoires in COVID-19. On the study more broadly: Specimens from acute and convalescent COVID-19 originated in the United States, Italy and Spain. Nucleic acid was either cDNA or gDNA, and it came from T cells, B-cell-depleted T cells, or PBMCs.

In the original workflow: Estimation of nucleated cell counts was performed using reference gene primer amplification. Measured with immunoSEQ multiplex PCR; TCRdb has only the in-frame clones, and not every one. The V and J calls and clone size come from that table; D and trimming were worked out from the DNA. This table has about 110,000 clones, 65% to 90% appearing once. The germline CDR1 and CDR2 sequences are SGHTA and FQGTGA. The CDR3 is 16 residues long. Trimming took off 5 bases at V and 0 bases at J, with 14 bases between the two ends. The genes are TRBV7-3 and TRBJ2-1; D uncertain. Sequencing was done on a sample of peripheral blood. This clonotype was obtained from a man aged 45-60 years with acute or convalescent COVID-19. The CDR3 DNA follows: TGTGCCAGCAGCCCCTCGTACATCTCCTCCTACAATGAGCAGTTCTTC. This encodes CASSPSYISSYNEQFF.